This TCR beta chain was identified during a study of sequential checkpoint blockade in melanoma. CDR1 is SGHTA and CDR2 is FQGNSA in the germline V gene. The ends were cut back, 2 bases at V and 4 bases at J, with 11 bases in the middle. There are 14 residues in the CDR3. Treatment: randomized to nivolumab then ipilimumab (arm A) or the reverse (arm B). Sorted cells were live CD3+CD8+, lacking CD19 and CD56, from PBMCs. The table came from immunoSEQ multiplex PCR; TCRdb's copy has only in-frame clones and leaves some out. The sample holds just under 20,000 clones; 75% to 85% are singletons and the top ten take around 35%.

This rearrangement joins TRBV7-2 to TRBJ1-2; D remains unclear. The sequence was collected from a human donor with melanoma. The specimen was CD8+ T cells sorted from blood (inferred from file names), collected from a patient given nivolumab and ipilimumab in sequence. CDR3 in amino acids: CASSLRGRRYGYTF. For the CDR3, the DNA is TGTGCCAGCAGCTTACGTGGGCGTCGCTATGGCTACACCTTC.